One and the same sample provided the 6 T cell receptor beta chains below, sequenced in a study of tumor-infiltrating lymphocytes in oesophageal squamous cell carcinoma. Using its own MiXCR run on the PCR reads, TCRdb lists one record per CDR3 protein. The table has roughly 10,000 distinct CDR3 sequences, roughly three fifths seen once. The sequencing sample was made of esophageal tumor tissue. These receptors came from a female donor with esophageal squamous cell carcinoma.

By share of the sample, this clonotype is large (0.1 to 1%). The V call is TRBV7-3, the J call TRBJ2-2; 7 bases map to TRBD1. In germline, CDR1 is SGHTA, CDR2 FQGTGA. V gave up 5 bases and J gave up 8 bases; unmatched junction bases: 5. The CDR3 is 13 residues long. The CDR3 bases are TGTGCCAGCAGCGCCCAGGGGGTAGGGGAGCTGTTTTTT. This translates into CASSAQGVGELFF.

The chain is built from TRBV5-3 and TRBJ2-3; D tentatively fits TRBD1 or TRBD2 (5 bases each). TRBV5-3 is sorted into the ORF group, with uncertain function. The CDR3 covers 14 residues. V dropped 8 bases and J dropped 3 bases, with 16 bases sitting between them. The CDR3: CASSRDGGTDTQYF. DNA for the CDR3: TGTGCCAGCAGCCGGGACGGTGGGACAGATACGCAGTATTTT.

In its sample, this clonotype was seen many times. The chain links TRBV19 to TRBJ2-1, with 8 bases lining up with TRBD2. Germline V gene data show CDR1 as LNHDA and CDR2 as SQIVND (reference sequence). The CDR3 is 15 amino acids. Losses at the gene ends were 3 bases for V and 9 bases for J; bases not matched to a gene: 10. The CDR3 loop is CASSMSGGGTREQFF. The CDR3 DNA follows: TGTGCCAGTAGTATGTCGGGAGGGGGGACGCGTGAGCAGTTCTTC. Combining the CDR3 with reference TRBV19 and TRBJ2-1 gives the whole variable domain DGGITQSPKYLFRKEGQNVTLSCEQNLNHDAMYWYRQDPGQGLRLIYYSQIVNDFQKGDIAEGYSVSREKKESFPLTVTSAQKNPTAFYLCASSMSGGGTREQFFGPGTRLTVL.

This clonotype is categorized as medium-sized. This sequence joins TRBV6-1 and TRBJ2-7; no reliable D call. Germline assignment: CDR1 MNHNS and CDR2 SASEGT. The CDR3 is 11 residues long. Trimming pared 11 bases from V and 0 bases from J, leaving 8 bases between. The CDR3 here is CASAISYEQYF. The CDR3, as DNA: TGTGCCTCTGCGATCTCCTACGAGCAGTACTTC.

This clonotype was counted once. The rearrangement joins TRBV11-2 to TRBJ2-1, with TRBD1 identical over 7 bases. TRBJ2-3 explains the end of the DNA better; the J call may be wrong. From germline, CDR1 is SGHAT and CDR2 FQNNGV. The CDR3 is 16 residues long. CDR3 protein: CASSLEDRPSTDTQYF. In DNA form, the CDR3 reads TGTGCCAGCAGCTTAGAGGACAGGCCTAGCACAGATACGCAGTATTTT.

This CDR3 reads CASSLKGAGVQETQYF. The CDR3 bases are TGTGCCAGCAGCCTAAAGGGAGCGGGGGTACAAGAGACCCAGTACTTC. This rearrangement joins TRBV5-6 to TRBJ2-5, with 8 nucleotides matching TRBD2. The CDR3 runs 16 residues. V lost 4 bases to trimming and J lost 2 bases; unmatched junction nucleotides: 10. In germline, CDR1 is SGHDT, CDR2 YYEEEE.